These 28 T cell receptor beta chains came from one sample sequenced in a study of T cells in Graves' hyperthyroidism and ophthalmopathy. The TCR beta CDR3 regions underwent amplification using RNA transcripts as the source. Primed by the HTBI set, a first-round RT-PCR was run on the TCR CDR3. MiXCR, run by TCRdb on the multiplex PCR reads, gives a single entry per CDR3 protein. The sample records a few hundred thousand distinct CDR3 sequences, roughly 15% being singletons. The sequenced sample consisted of blood. The receptor set was obtained from a woman younger than 45 with Graves' ophthalmopathy.

This clonotype was counted between two and nine times. The rearrangement links TRBV6-1 to TRBJ2-6; D is perhaps TRBD2 (6 bases). The CDR3 spans 13 residues. Germline CDR1 MNHNS, CDR2 SASEGT. V lost 11 bases and J 0 bases, leaving 8 bases between the germline ends. Here the CDR3 DNA reads TGTGCCGGGGGGAACTCTGGGGCCAACGTCCTGACTTTC. Protein sequence: CAGGNSGANVLTF.

This clonotype was seen repeatedly, ten times or more. The chain is built from TRBV12-3 or TRBV12-4 and TRBJ1-3; D is unclear. Trimming removed 6 bases from V and 2 bases from J, with 5 bases in between. The CDR3 has 12 amino acids. The CDR3 DNA reads as TGTGCCAGCAGCTTAACTGGAAACACCATATATTTT. The encoded protein is CASSLTGNTIYF.

The table lists this clonotype with many counts. The chain joins TRBV20-1 to TRBJ2-1, with D tentatively TRBD2 (6 bases). V dropped 4 bases and J dropped 2 bases, with 9 bases sitting between them. Per germline, CDR1 DFQATT and CDR2 SNEGSKA (reference sequence). This CDR3 has 13 residues. For the CDR3, the DNA is TGCAGTGCTATAGCGGATACCTACAATGAGCAGTTCTTC. Translated: CSAIADTYNEQFF.

This clonotype was detected a few times. This CDR3 is CASSFDRENTEAFF. CDR3 DNA sequence: TGCGCCAGCAGCTTCGACAGGGAGAACACTGAAGCTTTCTTT. V is TRBV4-3 and J is TRBJ1-1; 7 bases agree with TRBD1. Germline CDR1 and CDR2: LGHNA and YSLEER. The V segment lost 5 bases and the J segment 1 base; nucleotides outside the gene matches: 4. The CDR3 is 14 residues long.

This clonotype was observed many times. This chain links TRBV6-6 with TRBJ2-5; weak D call: TRBD2 (6 bases). There are 15 residues in the CDR3. Trimming took off 0 bases at V and 3 bases at J, with 11 bases between the two ends. The germline V gene encodes CDR1 MNHNY and CDR2 SVGAGI (reference sequence). The CDR3 DNA reads as TGTGCCAGCAGTTACTCGGACTACAGTGAAGAGACCCAGTACTTC. The encoded protein is CASSYSDYSEETQYF.

This clonotype was observed at least ten times. The rearrangement joins TRBV6-1 to TRBJ2-1; D gene uncertain. This CDR3 has 16 amino acids. Per the germline V gene, CDR1 is MNHNS and CDR2 is SASEGT. Trimming took off 5 bases at V and 5 bases at J, with 19 bases between the two ends. CDR3: CASSPRRSKANNEQFF. In nucleotides, the CDR3 is TGTGCCAGCAGTCCCCGTCGTAGTAAGGCAAACAATGAGCAGTTCTTC.

The chain uses TRBV7-9 and TRBJ2-6, with D possibly being TRBD1 (6 bases). There are 21 residues in the CDR3. CDR1 and CDR2 (germline): SEHNR, FQNEAQ (reference sequence). With 5 bases removed from V and 1 base from J, the gap between germline ends came to 27 bases. The CDR3 sequence: CASSNPTRTADYDSGANVLTF. The CDR3 DNA is TGTGCCAGCAGCAATCCAACCCGGACAGCAGATTACGATTCTGGGGCCAACGTCCTGACTTTC.

This clonotype was seen more than once but under ten times. The chain joins TRBV19 to TRBJ2-7; TRBD2 matches at 15 bases. V gave up 6 bases and J gave up 1 base; unmatched junction bases: 10. Germline V lookup: CDR1 LNHDA, CDR2 SQIVND (reference sequence). This CDR3 has 18 amino acids. The CDR3 region has the DNA TGTGCCAGTAGCGCTCGGACTAGCGGGAGGGCCGGTTCCTACGAGCAGTACTTC. This translates into CASSARTSGRAGSYEQYF.

Concerning this clonotype: Being one base from a much bigger clone, this may be a read error. The rearrangement joins TRBV2 to TRBJ2-5, with D maybe TRBD1 (5 bases). There are 12 residues in the CDR3. CDR1 and CDR2 (germline): SNHLY, FYNNEI. Between the trimmed V and J ends, which lost 6 bases and 1 base, there was a span of 6 bases. In nucleotides, the CDR3 is TGTGCCAGCAGCAGGGCCCAAGAGACCCAGTACTTC. Translation gives CASSRAQETQYF.

The count of this clonotype is one. The CDR3 DNA is TGTGCCAGCAGTTACGCGTCAGCGAAAAACACTGAAGCTTTCTTT. As protein: CASSYASAKNTEAFF. The chain uses TRBV6-5 and TRBJ1-1; D remains unclear. Looked up from germline, CDR1 is MNHEY and CDR2 is SVGAGI. Trimming shortened V by 2 bases and J by 2 bases, and 12 bases separated the two germline ends. This CDR3 comprises 15 residues.

A note on this clonotype: This could be a read error, since a much larger clone is one nucleotide away. The chain couples TRBV27 to TRBJ2-3; 8 bases fit TRBD2. CDR3 length: 17 residues. V lost 5 bases, J lost 1 base, and 11 bases stayed unmatched. Germline V gene sequence: CDR1 MNHEY, CDR2 SMNVEV (reference sequence). CDR3 sequence (DNA): TGTGCCAGCAGTCTGGGGATACTAGCGGAAGGCACAGATACGCAGTATTTT. It codes for CASSLGILAEGTDTQYF.

V usage is TRBV19 and J usage is TRBJ2-7; D is perhaps TRBD1 (6 bases). CDR3 length equals 16 residues. With 2 bases removed from V and 3 bases from J, the gap between germline ends came to 17 bases. The germline gives CDR1 LNHDA, CDR2 SQIVND (reference sequence). CDR3 residues: CASSIMGAVGLYEQYF. CDR3 DNA: TGTGCCAGTAGTATAATGGGGGCGGTTGGCCTCTACGAGCAGTACTTC.

This clonotype appeared a few times. J is TRBJ1-2 and V is TRBV2; weak D call: TRBD1 (5 bases). The V end lost 8 bases, the J end lost 4 bases, and 14 bases lay between the germline ends. Germline V gene sequence: CDR1 SNHLY, CDR2 FYNNEI. The CDR3 loop spans 13 amino acids. CDR3: CASQGRVIYGYTF. The CDR3 bases are TGTGCCAGCCAGGGAAGGGTCATCTATGGCTACACCTTC.

This clonotype was seen more than once but under ten times. The rearrangement uses TRBV4-3 and TRBJ2-2; TRBD2 matches at 11 bases. The length of the CDR3 is 16 residues. Germline V gene data show CDR1 as LGHNA and CDR2 as YSLEER. Trimming took 2 bases from V and 1 from J; bases not matched to a gene: 0. The CDR3 DNA follows: TGCGCCAGCAGCCAACTAGCGGGAGGGAACACCGGGGAGCTGTTTTTT. Its protein product is CASSQLAGGNTGELFF.

This clonotype appeared a few times. The V gene is TRBV20-1, the J gene TRBJ2-2, with 8 positions matching TRBD2. The CDR3 spans 13 residues. The V and J ends lost 3 bases and 6 bases, in that order; junction bases with no gene match: 3. Germline CDR1 reads DFQATT; CDR2 reads SNEGSKA (reference sequence). The CDR3 region is CSASGRAAGELFF. The DNA of the CDR3 is TGCAGTGCTAGCGGGAGGGCCGCCGGGGAGCTGTTTTTT.

This clonotype was observed a handful of times. J is TRBJ2-2 and V is TRBV7-2; the D is unclear. V gave up 4 bases and J gave up 0 bases, with 6 bases separating them. This CDR3 has 14 amino acids. Germline CDR1 SGHTA, CDR2 FQGNSA. The CDR3 DNA reads TGTGCCAGCAGCTCCGGTACGAACACCGGGGAGCTGTTTTTT. Protein sequence: CASSSGTNTGELFF.

This clonotype was seen at least ten times. CDR3 loop: CASRKRRYNEQFF. CDR3 nucleotides: TGTGCCAGCAGGAAGCGACGTTACAATGAGCAGTTCTTC. The rearrangement links TRBV28 to TRBJ2-1, with unresolved D. The CDR3 loop spans 13 amino acids. V was clipped by 6 bases and J by 4 bases, with 10 bases between them. Germline V CDR1 and CDR2: MDHEN, SYDVKM.

In its sample, this clonotype was seen many times. V is TRBV5-1 and J is TRBJ2-1; 8 nucleotides line up with TRBD2. Germline trimming cut 5 bases from V and 8 bases from J; bases unmatched to any gene: 6. CDR3 size: 13 residues. Germline CDR1 SGHRS, CDR2 YFSETQ. Here the CDR3 reads CASSREGQDEQFF. CDR3 nucleotides: TGCGCCAGCAGTCGGGAGGGCCAGGATGAGCAGTTCTTC. Together with reference TRBV5-1 and TRBJ2-1, the CDR3 gives the full variable domain: KAGVTQTPRYLIKTRGQQVTLSCSPISGHRSVSWYQQTPGQGLQFLFEYFSETQRNKGNFPGRFSGRQFSNSRSEMNVSTLELGDSALYLCASSREGQDEQFFGPGTRLTVL.

V is TRBV20-1 and J is TRBJ2-3, with 16 bases identical to TRBD2. Per germline, CDR1 DFQATT and CDR2 SNEGSKA (reference sequence). V was pared by 5 bases and J by 6 bases, with 8 bases of the junction left unmatched. This CDR3 is 16 amino acids long. CDR3 nucleotide sequence: TGCAGTGCTCCGGGACTAGCGGGAGGGCCGGGGGATACGCAGTATTTT. Its translation: CSAPGLAGGPGDTQYF.

This clonotype was counted many times. This rearrangement joins TRBV6-5 to TRBJ2-7; TRBD1 aligns across 8 bases. Per germline, CDR1 MNHEY and CDR2 SVGAGI. CDR3 length: 15 residues. J gave up 6 bases and V 3 bases, and 10 bases lay outside the gene matches. CDR3 in amino acids: CASSYLVRGLGEQYF. The CDR3 DNA sequence: TGTGCCAGCAGTTATCTCGTCAGGGGGCTTGGCGAGCAGTACTTC.

This clonotype was seen repeatedly, ten times or more. The chain links TRBV6-1 to TRBJ2-7; 8 bases line up with TRBD2. The CDR3 has 12 residues. Germline CDR1 and CDR2: MNHNS and SASEGT. V lost 11 bases, J lost 2 bases, and 5 bases stayed unmatched. The CDR3 reads CAATAGAYEQYF. The DNA for the CDR3 is TGTGCCGCGACAGCGGGAGCCTACGAGCAGTACTTC.

This clonotype was counted between two and nine times. The chain carries TRBV27 and TRBJ2-7; D remains ambiguous. The CDR3 runs to 14 residues. Germline V gene lookup returns CDR1 MNHEY and CDR2 SMNVEV (reference sequence). V was clipped by 5 bases and J by 4 bases, with 15 bases between them. As DNA, the CDR3 is TGTGCCAGCAGTGCCCTCCATAGGGCGTACGAGCAGTACTTC. It specifies CASSALHRAYEQYF.

This clonotype was seen many times. The CDR3 protein is CAIQSQETQYF. The CDR3 region has the DNA TGTGCCATCCAGTCACAAGAGACCCAGTACTTC. The J gene is TRBJ2-5, the V gene TRBV7-9; D is unresolved. The length of the CDR3 is 11 residues. Germline lookup yields CDR1 SEHNR and CDR2 FQNEAQ (reference sequence). Deletions cut 10 bases from V and 2 bases from J, with 8 bases between.

As to this clonotype: A far larger clone is a single base away, which makes a read error likely. The genes are TRBV5-1 and TRBJ2-1; 9 bases match TRBD2. V lost 7 bases, J lost 10 bases, and 6 bases stayed unmatched. Per the germline V gene, CDR1 is SGHRS and CDR2 is YFSETQ. The CDR3 is 12 amino acids. As DNA, the CDR3 is TGCGCCAGCGGCCTAGGACTAGCGGAGCAGTTCTTC. Translated, it gives CASGLGLAEQFF.

This clonotype came up a few times. The V and J genes are TRBV10-3 and TRBJ2-3; TRBD2 might be the D (5 bases). CDR1 is ENHRY and CDR2 is SYGVKD in the germline V gene. Trimming took 7 bases from V and 1 from J, leaving 18 bases between them. There are 16 residues in the CDR3. The CDR3 protein is CAINTLEDSGTDTQYF. CDR3 nucleotide sequence: TGTGCCATCAACACTCTTGAGGACTCTGGCACAGATACGCAGTATTTT.

This clonotype was seen only a few times. The CDR3 sequence is CASSVQGWPPLHF. The CDR3 region has the DNA TGTGCCAGCAGTGTCCAGGGGTGGCCACCCCTCCACTTT. The chain links TRBV27 to TRBJ1-6; a possible D gene is TRBD1 (6 bases). Trimming took off 5 bases at V and 11 bases at J, with 13 bases between the two ends. CDR3 size: 13 residues. Germline assignment: CDR1 MNHEY and CDR2 SMNVEV (reference sequence).

In the case of this clonotype: A read error is possible here, since a much larger clone lies one base away. The chain joins TRBV7-9 to TRBJ2-7, with 8 positions matching TRBD1. This CDR3 region has 12 residues. Germline V gene lookup returns CDR1 SEHNR and CDR2 FQNEAQ (reference sequence). Trimming removed 6 bases from V and 9 bases from J; junction bases left unmatched: 7. DNA for the CDR3: TGTGCCAGCAGTGGACAGGGTCGCGGGCAGTACTTC. This encodes CASSGQGRGQYF.

The table lists this clonotype with many counts. V usage is TRBV2 and J usage is TRBJ2-1, with 16 bases that match TRBD2. Per the germline V gene, CDR1 is SNHLY and CDR2 is FYNNEI. CDR3 length equals 17 residues. The trim removed 4 bases at V and 7 bases at J, leaving 7 bases unmatched. CDR3 sequence (DNA): TGTGCCAGCAGTGCCGGGACTAGCGGGAGGGCCCCTAATGAGCAGTTCTTC. It is translated as CASSAGTSGRAPNEQFF. Combining the CDR3 with reference TRBV2 and TRBJ2-1 gives the whole variable domain EPEVTQTPSHQVTQMGQEVILRCVPISNHLYFYWYRQILGQKVEFLVSFYNNEISEKSEIFDDQFSVERPDGSNFTLKIRSTKLEDSAMYFCASSAGTSGRAPNEQFFGPGTRLTVL.